This entry is about one T cell receptor (beta chain). The target antigen is unknown. V was trimmed by 7 bases and J by 7 bases, leaving 14 bases between them. There are 13 residues in the CDR3. TCRdb processed the 5' RACE reads anew with MiXCR; each CDR3 protein has one entry. The sample lists some 790,000 distinct CDR3 sequences, 15% to 20% occurring once. This sample stems from a study of identical twins. General study findings and limits: Possibly, invariant MAIT and iNKT cells partly confounded zero-insertion analyses.

These data also featured in a second study, about T cells expressing NK-cell markers. From that paper: These same clonotypes (in four donors) also led the CD3+CD56-NKG2C+ fraction.

The V and J genes are TRBV12-3 or TRBV12-4 and TRBJ1-3; no clear D gene. This TCR came from a woman aged 18-29 years in good health. The sample was PBMCs. In nucleotides, the CDR3 is TGTGCCAGCATTAACCATGGGGTGAACACCATATATTTT. Its translation is CASINHGVNTIYF.